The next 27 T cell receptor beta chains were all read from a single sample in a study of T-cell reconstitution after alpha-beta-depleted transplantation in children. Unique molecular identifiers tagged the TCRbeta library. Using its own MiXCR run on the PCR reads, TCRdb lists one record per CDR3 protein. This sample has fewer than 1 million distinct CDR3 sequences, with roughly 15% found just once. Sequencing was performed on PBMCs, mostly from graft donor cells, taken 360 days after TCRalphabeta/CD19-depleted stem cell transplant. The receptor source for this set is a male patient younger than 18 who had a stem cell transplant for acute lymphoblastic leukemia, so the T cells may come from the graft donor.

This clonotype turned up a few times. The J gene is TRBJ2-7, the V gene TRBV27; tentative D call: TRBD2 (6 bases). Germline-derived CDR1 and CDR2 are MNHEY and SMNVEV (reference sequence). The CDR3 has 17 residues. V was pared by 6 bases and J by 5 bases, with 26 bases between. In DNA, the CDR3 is TGTGCCAGCAGCATCTCCACCGGGAGTAATTTGGTACACGAGCAGTACTTC. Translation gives CASSISTGSNLVHEQYF.

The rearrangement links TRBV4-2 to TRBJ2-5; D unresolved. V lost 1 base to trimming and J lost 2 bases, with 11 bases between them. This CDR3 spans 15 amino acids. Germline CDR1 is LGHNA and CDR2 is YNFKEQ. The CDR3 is CASSQGSRIQETQYF. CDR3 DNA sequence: TGTGCCAGCAGCCAAGGGTCAAGGATACAAGAGACCCAGTACTTC.

As DNA, the CDR3 is TGCGCCAGCAGCTTGGGAGTAGCGGGAGGCCCTAAGCAGTTCTTC. It translates to CASSLGVAGGPKQFF. This chain joins TRBV5-1 and TRBJ2-1, with TRBD2 matching 10 bases. Germline V gene data show CDR1 as SGHRS and CDR2 as YFSETQ. V trimming: 0 bases; J trimming: 11 bases; junction bases outside the gene matches: 8. This CDR3 has 15 residues.

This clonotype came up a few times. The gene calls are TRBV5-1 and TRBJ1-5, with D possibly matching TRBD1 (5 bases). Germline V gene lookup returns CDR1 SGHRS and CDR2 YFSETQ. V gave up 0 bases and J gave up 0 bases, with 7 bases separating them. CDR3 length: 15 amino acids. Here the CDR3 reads CASSLDDSSNQPQHF. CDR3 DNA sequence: TGCGCCAGCAGCTTGGACGACAGTAGCAATCAGCCCCAGCATTTT.

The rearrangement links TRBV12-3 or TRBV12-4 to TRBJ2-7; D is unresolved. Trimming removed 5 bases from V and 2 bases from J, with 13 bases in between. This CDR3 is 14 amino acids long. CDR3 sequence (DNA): TGTGCCAGCAGTCCGCCTGTGGATGCCTACGAGCAGTACTTC. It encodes CASSPPVDAYEQYF.

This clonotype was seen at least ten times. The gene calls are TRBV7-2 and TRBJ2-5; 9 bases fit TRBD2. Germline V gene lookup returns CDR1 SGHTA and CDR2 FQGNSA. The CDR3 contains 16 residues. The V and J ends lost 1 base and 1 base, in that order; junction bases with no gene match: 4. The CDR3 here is CASSLVLAGPQETQYF. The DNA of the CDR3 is TGTGCCAGCAGCTTAGTACTAGCGGGTCCCCAAGAGACCCAGTACTTC.

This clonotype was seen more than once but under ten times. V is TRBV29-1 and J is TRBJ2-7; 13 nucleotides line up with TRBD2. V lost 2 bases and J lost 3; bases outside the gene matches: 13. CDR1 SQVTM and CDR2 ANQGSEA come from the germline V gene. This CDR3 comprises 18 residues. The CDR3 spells CSVERTSGSSGGLYEQYF. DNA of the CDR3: TGCAGCGTTGAAAGGACTAGCGGGAGCTCCGGGGGTCTCTACGAGCAGTACTTC.

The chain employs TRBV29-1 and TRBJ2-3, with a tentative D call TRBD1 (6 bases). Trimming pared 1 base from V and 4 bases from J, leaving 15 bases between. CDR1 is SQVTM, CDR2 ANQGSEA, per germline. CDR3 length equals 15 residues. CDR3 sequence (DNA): TGCAGCGTTGAAGGCAACAGGGAAGGGGCAGATACGCAGTATTTT. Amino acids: CSVEGNREGADTQYF.

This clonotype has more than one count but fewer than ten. CDR3 nucleotides: TGTGCCAGCAGTTTGGGGGCTAGCGAATCCTACAATGAGCAGTTCTTC. Translation gives CASSLGASESYNEQFF. The V call is TRBV27, the J call TRBJ2-1; TRBD1 or TRBD2 may be the D gene (6 bases each). The germline V gene encodes CDR1 MNHEY and CDR2 SMNVEV (reference sequence). This CDR3 is 16 amino acids long. Trimming took off 3 bases at V and 1 base at J, with 13 bases between the two ends.

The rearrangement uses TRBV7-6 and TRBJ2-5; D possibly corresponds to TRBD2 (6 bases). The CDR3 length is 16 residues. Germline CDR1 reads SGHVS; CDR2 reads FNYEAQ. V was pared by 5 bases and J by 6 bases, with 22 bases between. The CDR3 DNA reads TGTGCCAGCAGCAGCTATCCGCGGGACCCAAAACAGACCCAGTACTTC. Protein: CASSSYPRDPKQTQYF.

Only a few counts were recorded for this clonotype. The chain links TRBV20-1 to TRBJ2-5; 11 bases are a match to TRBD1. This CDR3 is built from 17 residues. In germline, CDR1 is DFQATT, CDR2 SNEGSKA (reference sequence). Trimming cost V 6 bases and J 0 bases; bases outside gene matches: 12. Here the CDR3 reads CSAFGQGAGLYQETQYF. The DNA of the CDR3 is TGCAGTGCATTCGGACAGGGGGCTGGACTGTACCAAGAGACCCAGTACTTC.

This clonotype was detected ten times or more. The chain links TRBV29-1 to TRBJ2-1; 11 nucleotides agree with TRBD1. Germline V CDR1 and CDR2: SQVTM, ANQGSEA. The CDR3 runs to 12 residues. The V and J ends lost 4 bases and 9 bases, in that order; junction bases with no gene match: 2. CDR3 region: CSVGTGGFEQFF. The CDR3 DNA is TGCAGCGTTGGGACAGGGGGCTTTGAGCAGTTCTTC.

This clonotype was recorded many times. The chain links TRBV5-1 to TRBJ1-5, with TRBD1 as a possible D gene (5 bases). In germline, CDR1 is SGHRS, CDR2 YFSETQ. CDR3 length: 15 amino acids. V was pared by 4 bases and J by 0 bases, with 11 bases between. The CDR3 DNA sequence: TGCGCCAGCAGCGTGGGGGAGTATAGCAATCAGCCCCAGCATTTT. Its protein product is CASSVGEYSNQPQHF.

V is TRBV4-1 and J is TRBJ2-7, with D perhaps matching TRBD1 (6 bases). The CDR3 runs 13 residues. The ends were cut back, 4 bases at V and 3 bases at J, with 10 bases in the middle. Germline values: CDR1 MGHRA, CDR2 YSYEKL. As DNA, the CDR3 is TGCGCCAGCAGCCTCCAACAGGGCTACGAGCAGTACTTC. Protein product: CASSLQQGYEQYF.

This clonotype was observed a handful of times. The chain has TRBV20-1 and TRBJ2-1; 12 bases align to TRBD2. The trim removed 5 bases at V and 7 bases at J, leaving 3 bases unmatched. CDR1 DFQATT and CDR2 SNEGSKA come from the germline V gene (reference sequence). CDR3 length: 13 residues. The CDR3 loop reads CSALTSGSNEQFF. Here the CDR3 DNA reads TGCAGTGCTCTGACTAGCGGGAGTAATGAGCAGTTCTTC.

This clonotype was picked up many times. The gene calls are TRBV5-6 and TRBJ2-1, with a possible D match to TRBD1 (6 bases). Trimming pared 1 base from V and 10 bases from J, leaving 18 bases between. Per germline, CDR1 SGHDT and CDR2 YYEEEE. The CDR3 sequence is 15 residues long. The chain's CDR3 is CASSLYDRISKEQFF. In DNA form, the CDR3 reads TGTGCCAGCAGCTTGTACGACAGGATATCGAAAGAGCAGTTCTTC.

CDR3 nucleotide sequence: TGTGCCATCAGTGAGCTGGGACAGGGTAGAACAATGAACACTGAAGCTTTCTTT. As protein: CAISELGQGRTMNTEAFF. V and J are TRBV10-3 and TRBJ1-1; 9 positions match TRBD1. Per germline, CDR1 ENHRY and CDR2 SYGVKD. V lost 2 bases to trimming and J lost 0 bases; unmatched junction nucleotides: 10. The CDR3 is 18 residues long.

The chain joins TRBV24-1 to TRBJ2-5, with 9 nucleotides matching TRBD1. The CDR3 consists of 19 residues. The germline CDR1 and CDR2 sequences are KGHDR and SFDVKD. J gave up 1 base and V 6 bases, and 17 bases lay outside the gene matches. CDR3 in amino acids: CATSITGGAEGVTQETQYF. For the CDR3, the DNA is TGTGCCACCAGTATTACAGGGGGCGCGGAGGGGGTGACCCAAGAGACCCAGTACTTC.

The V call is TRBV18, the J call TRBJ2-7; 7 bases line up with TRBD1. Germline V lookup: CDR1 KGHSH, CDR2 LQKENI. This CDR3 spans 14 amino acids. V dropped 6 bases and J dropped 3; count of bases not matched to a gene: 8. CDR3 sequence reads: CASSHQGEFYEQYF. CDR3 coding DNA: TGTGCCAGCTCCCATCAGGGGGAGTTCTACGAGCAGTACTTC.

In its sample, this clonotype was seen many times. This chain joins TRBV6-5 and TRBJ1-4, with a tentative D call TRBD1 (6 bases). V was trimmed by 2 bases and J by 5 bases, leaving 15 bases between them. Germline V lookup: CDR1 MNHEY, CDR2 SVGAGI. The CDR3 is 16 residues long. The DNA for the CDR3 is TGTGCCAGCAGTTACCTTCTCGGGGGCACAAATGAAAAACTGTTTTTT. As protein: CASSYLLGGTNEKLFF.

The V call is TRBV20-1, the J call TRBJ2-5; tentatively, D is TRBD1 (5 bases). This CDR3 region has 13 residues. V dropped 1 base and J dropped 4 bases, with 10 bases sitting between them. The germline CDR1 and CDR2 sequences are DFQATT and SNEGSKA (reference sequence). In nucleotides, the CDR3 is TGCAGTGCTAGAGGACAGTCTCGAGAGACCCAGTACTTC. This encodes CSARGQSRETQYF.

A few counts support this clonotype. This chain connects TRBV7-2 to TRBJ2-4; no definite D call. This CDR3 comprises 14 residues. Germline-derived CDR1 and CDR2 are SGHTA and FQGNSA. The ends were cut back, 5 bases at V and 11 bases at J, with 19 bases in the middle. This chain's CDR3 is CASSPPRNRHLQYF. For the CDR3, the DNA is TGTGCCAGCAGCCCCCCTCGAAATAGACACCTTCAGTACTTC.

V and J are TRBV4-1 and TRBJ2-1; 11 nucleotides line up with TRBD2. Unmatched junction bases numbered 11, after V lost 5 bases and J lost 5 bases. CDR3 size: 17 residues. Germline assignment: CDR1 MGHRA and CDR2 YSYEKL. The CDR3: CASSFHIAGGPHNEQFF. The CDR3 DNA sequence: TGCGCCAGCAGCTTTCACATAGCGGGAGGGCCGCACAATGAGCAGTTCTTC.

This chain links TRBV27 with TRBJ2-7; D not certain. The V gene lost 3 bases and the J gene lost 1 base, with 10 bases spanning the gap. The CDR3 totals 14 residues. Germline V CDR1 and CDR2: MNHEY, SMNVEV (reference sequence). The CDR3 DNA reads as TGTGCCAGCAGTTTTATTTCCCCTTCCTACGAGCAGTACTTC. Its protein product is CASSFISPSYEQYF.

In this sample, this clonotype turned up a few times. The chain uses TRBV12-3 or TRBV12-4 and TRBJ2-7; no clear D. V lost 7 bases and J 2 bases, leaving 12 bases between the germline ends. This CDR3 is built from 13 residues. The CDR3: CASTTTRPYEQYF. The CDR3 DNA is TGTGCCAGCACCACGACACGACCCTACGAGCAGTACTTC.

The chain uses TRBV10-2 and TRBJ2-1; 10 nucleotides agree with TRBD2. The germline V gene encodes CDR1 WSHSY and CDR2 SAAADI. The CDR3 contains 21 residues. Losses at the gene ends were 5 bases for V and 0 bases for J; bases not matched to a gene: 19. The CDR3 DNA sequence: TGCGCCAGCAGTTATAAGAAGGGACTAGCGAGATTCCCCGGCTCCTACAATGAGCAGTTCTTC. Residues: CASSYKKGLARFPGSYNEQFF.

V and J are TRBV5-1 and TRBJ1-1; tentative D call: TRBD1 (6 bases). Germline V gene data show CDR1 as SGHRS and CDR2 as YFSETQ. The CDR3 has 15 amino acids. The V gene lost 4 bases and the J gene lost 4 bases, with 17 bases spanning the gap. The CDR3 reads CASSQDSPTVTEAFF. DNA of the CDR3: TGCGCCAGCAGCCAGGACAGCCCTACGGTCACTGAAGCTTTCTTT.